Presented here are 25 T cell receptor beta chains from one specimen sequenced in a study of spatial heterogeneity in lung cancer. These receptors are not linked to any known antigen. One entry per CDR3 protein results from TCRdb running MiXCR on the 5' RACE reads. The sample contains roughly 9,000 distinct CDR3 sequences, about 5.7% of which appear only once. Time point described: sample taken at primary tumor resection. Study-level findings and limits: Tumors with more nonsynonymous mutations had more expanded intratumoral alpha and beta TCRs.

Sequencing used lung tumor tissue, obtained at surgery. These TCRs come from a male donor with early-stage non-small cell lung cancer.

This clonotype was recorded many times. The library was built for alpha chains, so this beta chain is an off-target read and its size means little. The V gene is TRBV5-1, the J gene TRBJ2-6; no clear D gene. Germline assignment: CDR1 SGHRS and CDR2 YFSETQ. V gave up 0 bases and J gave up 4 bases, with 5 bases separating them. This CDR3 contains 14 residues. This CDR3 reads CASSLGSGANVLTF. In DNA form, the CDR3 reads TGCGCCAGCAGCTTGGGGTCAGGGGCCAACGTCCTGACTTTC.

This clonotype was seen at least ten times. This beta chain is a stray sequence in a library constructed for alpha chains; its clone size is not meaningful. The chain has TRBV6-1 and TRBJ1-5; D might be TRBD1 (6 bases). Trimming removed 6 bases from V and 2 bases from J, with 20 bases in between. Germline values: CDR1 MNHNS, CDR2 SASEGT. The CDR3 covers 17 residues. CDR3: CASSSGKGGTGNQPQHF. In DNA form, the CDR3 reads TGTGCCAGCAGCTCAGGGAAGGGGGGTACCGGCAATCAGCCCCAGCATTTT.

This clonotype was counted many times. The library was prepared for alpha chains; this beta chain is a stray read, so its frequency means little. The chain joins TRBV24-1 to TRBJ1-2; D ambiguous. With 5 bases removed from V and 6 bases from J, the gap between germline ends came to 9 bases. Germline assignment: CDR1 KGHDR and CDR2 SFDVKD. The CDR3 totals 12 residues. The CDR3 protein is CATSGGFDGYTF. The DNA for the CDR3 is TGTGCCACCAGTGGTGGGTTCGATGGCTACACCTTC.

This clonotype was recorded many times. Little can be read into the size of this beta chain, an off-target read in a library designed for alpha chains. The chain joins TRBV7-9 to TRBJ2-7; no reliable D call. Germline loops: CDR1 SEHNR, CDR2 FQNEAQ (reference sequence). Trimming left V 5 bases short and J 0 bases short, with 14 bases between. The CDR3 is 15 amino acids. The CDR3 nucleotides read TGTGCCAGCAGCCCGAAGAGTGGCGACTCCTACGAGCAGTACTTC. The encoded protein is CASSPKSGDSYEQYF.

This clonotype was seen at least ten times. Within a library made for alpha chains, this beta chain is off target, and its count is uninformative. The chain couples TRBV18 to TRBJ1-2; D may be TRBD1 (5 bases). Trimming pared 3 bases from V and 7 bases from J, leaving 21 bases between. This CDR3 has 16 residues. From germline, CDR1 is KGHSH and CDR2 LQKENI. In DNA form, the CDR3 reads TGTGCCAGCTCACCCAGGGAAGAACTTCATCTGGGTGGCTACACCTTC. Its protein product is CASSPREELHLGGYTF.

In its sample, this clonotype was seen many times. This beta chain slipped into a library made for alpha chains as a stray read, so its size is not meaningful. The V gene is TRBV6-5, the J gene TRBJ1-1; D unclear. Germline values: CDR1 MNHEY, CDR2 SVGAGI. The CDR3 covers 13 residues. Trimming took off 5 bases at V and 10 bases at J, with 17 bases between the two ends. The CDR3 region is CASSQGLNGGAFF. The DNA of the CDR3 is TGTGCCAGCAGTCAAGGACTTAACGGCGGAGCTTTCTTT.

There are many counts of this clonotype. This beta chain is an off-target read within a library intended for alpha chains, so its frequency means little. The CDR3 spells CASSLIGSYNEQFF. CDR3 DNA sequence: TGTGCCAGCAGCTTAATCGGCAGCTACAATGAGCAGTTCTTC. The chain has TRBV7-8 and TRBJ2-1; D uncertain. The CDR3 sequence is 14 residues long. CDR1 and CDR2 (germline): SGHVS, FQNEAQ. V lost 2 bases to trimming and J lost 3 bases, with 8 bases between them.

This clonotype is judged medium-sized. This beta chain turned up in a library designed for alpha chains; as an off-target read, its abundance says little. The rearrangement uses TRBV6-5 and TRBJ1-6; D perhaps matches TRBD1 (5 bases). The V gene's germline CDR1 is MNHEY and CDR2 SVGAGI. The CDR3 has 14 amino acids. Trimming shortened V by 5 bases and J by 9 bases, and 14 bases separated the two germline ends. The CDR3 DNA reads TGTGCCAGCAGTCGCGGGACGGAGGGTTCACCCCTCCACTTT. This sequence encodes CASSRGTEGSPLHF.

This clonotype came up many times. The library was designed around alpha chains, so this beta chain is a stray read whose abundance carries little weight. This chain uses TRBV12-3 or TRBV12-4 with TRBJ2-1; D is unresolved. V dropped 7 bases and J dropped 10 bases, with 14 bases sitting between them. The CDR3 totals 12 residues. CDR3 sequence reads: CASTRNLREQFF. The DNA of the CDR3 is TGTGCCAGCACCCGCAATCTTAGGGAGCAGTTCTTC.

This clonotype was detected ten times or more. In a library made to pick up alpha chains, this beta chain is a stray read with a size that means little. The chain has TRBV3-1 and TRBJ1-6; D not resolved. The CDR3 length is 17 residues. From germline, CDR1 is LGHDT and CDR2 YNNKEL (reference sequence). Trimming shortened V by 4 bases and J by 0 bases, and 13 bases separated the two germline ends. This CDR3 reads CASSLSTASSYNSPLHF. Here the CDR3 DNA reads TGTGCCAGCAGCCTTAGCACAGCGAGCTCCTATAATTCACCCCTCCACTTT.

A remark on this clonotype: As an off-target read in a library built for alpha chains, this beta chain has a frequency of little significance. The chain links TRBV6-2 or TRBV6-3 to TRBJ2-5; 8 positions match TRBD2. The CDR3 is 17 amino acids. CDR1 and CDR2 from the germline V gene are MNHEY and SVGEGT. The V segment lost 0 bases and the J segment 0 bases; nucleotides outside the gene matches: 6. CDR3 loop: CASSYSITSGNQETQYF. In DNA form, the CDR3 reads TGTGCCAGCAGTTACTCGATTACTAGCGGAAACCAAGAGACCCAGTACTTC.

Relative to its sample, this clonotype is medium-sized. As an off-target read in a library built for alpha chains, this beta chain has a frequency of little significance. The chain has TRBV5-1 and TRBJ2-3; D remains unclear. V lost 3 bases, J lost 1 base, and 6 bases lay in between. The CDR3 spans 13 residues. Germline V gives CDR1 SGHRS, CDR2 YFSETQ. This CDR3 reads CASSWAGTDTQYF. The CDR3 bases are TGCGCCAGCAGCTGGGCAGGCACAGATACGCAGTATTTT.

The table lists this clonotype with many counts. The library was prepared for alpha chains; this beta chain is a stray read, so its frequency means little. The V call is TRBV4-2, the J call TRBJ2-3; D perhaps matches TRBD1 (5 bases). Germline assignment: CDR1 LGHNA and CDR2 YNFKEQ. CDR3 length equals 15 residues. V was trimmed by 0 bases and J by 6 bases, leaving 13 bases between them. The CDR3 DNA reads as TGTGCCAGCAGCCAAGAAAACAAAGGGGCCGATACGCAGTATTTT. As protein: CASSQENKGADTQYF.

There are many counts of this clonotype. This beta chain is an unintended read in a library built for alpha chains; its size means little. The V call is TRBV20-1, the J call TRBJ2-7, with D possibly being TRBD1 or TRBD2 (5 bases each). V lost 3 bases, J lost 3 bases, and 9 bases lay in between. The CDR3 totals 12 residues. The germline V gene has CDR1 DFQATT and CDR2 SNEGSKA (reference sequence). CDR3 sequence reads: CSASGTNYEQYV. For the CDR3, the DNA is TGCAGTGCTAGCGGGACCAACTACGAGCAGTACGTC.

This clonotype has at least ten counts. Within a library made for alpha chains, this beta chain is off target, and its count is uninformative. The chain links TRBV2 to TRBJ1-4; a possible D gene is TRBD1 (5 bases). Trimming cost V 6 bases and J 5 bases, with 13 bases left between them. The CDR3 contains 14 residues. Germline CDR1 SNHLY, CDR2 FYNNEI. This CDR3 is CASSTGRGNEKLFF. In DNA, the CDR3 is TGTGCCAGCAGCACGGGACGGGGAAATGAAAAACTGTTTTTT.

In its sample, this clonotype ranks as medium-sized. This beta chain is an unintended read in a library built for alpha chains; its size means little. The chain uses TRBV2 and TRBJ2-4, with 8 bases matching TRBD1. The length of the CDR3 is 14 residues. V lost 4 bases to trimming and J lost 7 bases; unmatched junction nucleotides: 6. From germline, CDR1 is SNHLY and CDR2 FYNNEI. CDR3 nucleotide sequence: TGTGCCAGCAGTGGCCAGGGGGCGCAGAACATTCAGTACTTC. Translating it yields CASSGQGAQNIQYF.

This clonotype was picked up many times. The size of this beta chain means little, since it is a stray read in a library made for alpha chains. V gene TRBV6-1 combines with J gene TRBJ2-2; TRBD1 agrees at 7 bases. Germline V CDR1 and CDR2: MNHNS, SASEGT. Trimming cost V 5 bases and J 5 bases; bases outside gene matches: 8. CDR3 length: 15 residues. The CDR3 spells CASSMETGRTGELFF. In DNA, the CDR3 is TGTGCCAGCAGTATGGAGACAGGGAGAACCGGGGAGCTGTTTTTT.

This clonotype was seen ten or more times. A library prepared for alpha chains yielded this beta chain as an off-target read; its size is of little meaning. The chain is built from TRBV7-9 and TRBJ1-3; D not resolved. Trimming cost V 3 bases and J 1 base, with 10 bases left between them. Germline loops: CDR1 SEHNR, CDR2 FQNEAQ (reference sequence). This CDR3 is 15 amino acids long. In nucleotides, the CDR3 is TGTGCCAGCAGCTTTGCCGGTGTTTCTGGAAACACCATATATTTT. Protein product: CASSFAGVSGNTIYF.

This clonotype is medium-sized (0.01 to 0.1%) in the sample. The size of this beta chain means little, since it is a stray read in a library made for alpha chains. This sequence joins TRBV4-1 and TRBJ2-7, with 9 bases matching TRBD1. Germline V gene lookup returns CDR1 MGHRA and CDR2 YSYEKL. With V trimmed by 2 bases and J by 3 bases, 17 bases remained unmatched. There are 19 residues in the CDR3. The CDR3 nucleotides are TGCGCCAGCAGCCAATCCCGGGACAGGGTCGGGAGTAATGTCTACGAGCAGTACTTC. This translates into CASSQSRDRVGSNVYEQYF.

Details on this clonotype: This beta chain turned up in a library designed for alpha chains; as an off-target read, its abundance says little. V is TRBV28 and J is TRBJ1-2; TRBD1 aligns across 7 bases. The CDR3 covers 15 residues. V dropped 7 bases and J dropped 0; count of bases not matched to a gene: 8. Germline CDR1 and CDR2: MDHEN and SYDVKM. The CDR3 DNA is TGTGCCAGCACTGATGGACAGGCGACTAACTATGGCTACACCTTC. This gives the protein CASTDGQATNYGYTF.

In its sample, this clonotype was seen many times. Since it is a stray read in a library aimed at alpha chains, this beta chain has a size that is not meaningful. The chain uses TRBV5-4 and TRBJ1-2; tentatively, D is TRBD1 (6 bases). V was trimmed by 3 bases and J by 0 bases, leaving 12 bases between them. Per the germline V gene, CDR1 is SGHNT and CDR2 is YYREEE (reference sequence). This CDR3 has 15 amino acids. The CDR3 sequence: CASSSGAGSNYGYTF. Here the CDR3 DNA reads TGTGCCAGCAGCTCGGGGGCAGGATCTAACTATGGCTACACCTTC.

This clonotype occurred many times. Little can be read into the size of this beta chain, an off-target read in a library designed for alpha chains. CDR3 in DNA: TGTGCCAGCAGTTCTGCGCGGGACAGGGTTATCTCTGGAAACACCATATATTTT. This gives the protein CASSSARDRVISGNTIYF. The gene calls are TRBV6-5 and TRBJ1-3; TRBD1 matches at 9 bases. This CDR3 spans 18 amino acids. Per germline, CDR1 MNHEY and CDR2 SVGAGI. V trimming: 4 bases; J trimming: 0 bases; junction bases outside the gene matches: 10.

Of note for this clonotype: For a library built for alpha chains, this beta chain is a stray read; little rests on its size. This rearrangement joins TRBV27 to TRBJ1-2; 8 bases fit TRBD1. The junction had 14 bases not matched to a gene; V was cut back by 7 bases and J by 7 bases. CDR1 is MNHEY and CDR2 is SMNVEV in the germline V gene (reference sequence). There are 15 residues in the CDR3. DNA of the CDR3: TGTGCCAGCAATCCCCGGGGCAGGGGGCTTGTTGGCTACACCTTC. Its protein product is CASNPRGRGLVGYTF.

The sample holds many counts of this clonotype. The library was built for alpha chains, so this beta chain is an off-target read and its size means little. The V and J genes are TRBV7-9 and TRBJ2-1; 10 bases line up with TRBD2. The CDR3 runs 15 residues. Trimming removed 5 bases from V and 2 bases from J; junction bases left unmatched: 3. Germline V gives CDR1 SEHNR, CDR2 FQNEAQ (reference sequence). CDR3 sequence reads: CASSTLAGTYNEQFF. The CDR3 bases are TGTGCCAGCAGCACACTAGCGGGGACCTACAATGAGCAGTTCTTC. Full variable domain (rest looked up from reference TRBV7-9 and TRBJ2-1): DTGVSQNPRHKITKRGQNVTFRCDPISEHNRLYWYRQTLGQGPEFLTYFQNEAQLEKSRLLSDRFSAERPKGSFSTLEIQRTEQGDSAMYLCASSTLAGTYNEQFFGPGTRLTVL.

Points on this clonotype: The library was designed around alpha chains, so this beta chain is a stray read whose abundance carries little weight. V gene TRBV12-3 or TRBV12-4 combines with J gene TRBJ1-2, with D perhaps matching TRBD1 (5 bases). V was cut by 5 bases and J by 4 bases, with 14 bases left in between. The CDR3 spans 14 residues. CDR3: CASSPSGATYGYTF. The CDR3 DNA reads TGTGCCAGCAGTCCTTCCGGGGCCACCTATGGCTACACCTTC.